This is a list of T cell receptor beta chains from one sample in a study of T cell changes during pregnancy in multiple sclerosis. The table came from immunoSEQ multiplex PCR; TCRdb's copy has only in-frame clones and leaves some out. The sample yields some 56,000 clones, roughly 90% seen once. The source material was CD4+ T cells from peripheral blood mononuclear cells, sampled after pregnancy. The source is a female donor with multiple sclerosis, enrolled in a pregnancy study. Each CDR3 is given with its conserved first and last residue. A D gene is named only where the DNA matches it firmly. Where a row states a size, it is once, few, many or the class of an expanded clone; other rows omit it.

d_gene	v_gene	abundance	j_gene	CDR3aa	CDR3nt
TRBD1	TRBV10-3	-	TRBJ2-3	CAISPGTADTQYF	TGTGCCATCAGTCCTGGGACAGCAGATACGCAGTATTTT
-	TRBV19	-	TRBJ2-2	CASSPRGPNTGELFF	TGTGCCAGTAGTCCCAGGGGTCCTAACACCGGGGAGCTGTTTTTT
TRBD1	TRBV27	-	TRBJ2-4	CASRDLDRATQYF	TGTGCCAGCAGGGACCTGGACAGGGCCACTCAGTACTTC
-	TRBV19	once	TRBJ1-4	CASSMPHLQGTNEKLFF	TGTGCCAGTAGTATGCCCCACCTCCAGGGTACTAATGAAAAACTGTTTTTT
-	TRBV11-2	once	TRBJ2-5	CASSASRLLTQETQYF	TGTGCCAGCAGCGCATCTCGACTGCTCACCCAAGAGACCCAGTACTTC
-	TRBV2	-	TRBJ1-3	CASSETASGNTIYF	TGTGCCAGCAGTGAGACAGCCTCTGGAAACACCATATATTTT
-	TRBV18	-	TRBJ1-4	CASSRMGTSTNEKLFF	TGTGCCAGCTCACGCATGGGGACTTCAACTAATGAAAAACTGTTTTTT
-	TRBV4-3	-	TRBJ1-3	CASSQALLSSGNTIYF	TGCGCCAGCAGCCAAGCCCTCCTAAGCTCTGGAAACACCATATATTTT
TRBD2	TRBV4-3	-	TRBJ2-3	CASSQVLAGGTDTQYF	TGCGCCAGCAGCCAAGTGCTAGCGGGGGGGACAGATACGCAGTATTTT
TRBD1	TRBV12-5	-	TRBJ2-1	CASGPRTGSSYNEQFF	TGTGCTAGTGGTCCACGGACAGGGAGCTCCTACAATGAGCAGTTCTTC
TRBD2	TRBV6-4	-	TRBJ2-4	CASSVVAGERAKNIQYF	TGTGCCAGCAGTGTGGTAGCGGGGGAAAGGGCCAAAAACATTCAGTACTTC
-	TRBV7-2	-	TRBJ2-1	CASSVVGGLGEQFF	TGTGCCAGCAGTGTTGTGGGGGGGCTTGGGGAGCAGTTCTTC
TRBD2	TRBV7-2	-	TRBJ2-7	CASSFGSSGGDEQYF	TGTGCCAGCAGCTTTGGTTCTAGCGGGGGCGACGAGCAGTACTTC
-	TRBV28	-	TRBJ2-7	CASSWARGAYEQYF	TGTGCCAGCAGTTGGGCCAGGGGAGCCTACGAGCAGTACTTC
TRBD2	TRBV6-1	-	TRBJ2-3	CASSDSIGAGEIGDTQYF	TGTGCCAGCAGTGATTCCATTGGAGCGGGGGAAATTGGAGATACGCAGTATTTT
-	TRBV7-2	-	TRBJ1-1	CASSLYQENTEAFF	TGTGCCAGCAGCTTATACCAGGAGAACACTGAAGCTTTCTTT
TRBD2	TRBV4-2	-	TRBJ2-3	CASSQEPSGGSSHTQYF	TGTGCCAGCAGCCAGGAGCCTAGCGGGGGGTCCTCTCATACGCAGTATTTT
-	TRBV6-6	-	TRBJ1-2	CASSTYNYGYTF	TGTGCCAGCAGTACATACAACTATGGCTACACCTTC
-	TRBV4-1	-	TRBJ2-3	CASSQVGGGASDTQYF	TGCGCCAGCAGCCAAGTAGGTGGGGGGGCTTCAGATACGCAGTATTTT
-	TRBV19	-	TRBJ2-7	CASSRGRGIYEQYF	TGTGCCAGTAGCCGGGGGAGGGGGATCTACGAGCAGTACTTC
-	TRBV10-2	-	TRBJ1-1	CASSDWGGSGEAFF	TGCGCCAGCAGTGACTGGGGGGGGAGCGGGGAAGCTTTCTTT
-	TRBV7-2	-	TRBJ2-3	CASEERGGPGTQYF	TGTGCCAGCGAAGAAAGGGGGGGACCAGGAACGCAGTATTTT
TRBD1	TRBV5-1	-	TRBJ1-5	CASSLVAGGNQPQHF	TGCGCCAGCAGCTTGGTGGCAGGGGGGAATCAGCCCCAGCATTTT
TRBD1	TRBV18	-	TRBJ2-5	CASSPVYEGAFETQYF	TGTGCCAGCTCACCTGTTTACGAGGGGGCCTTCGAGACCCAGTACTTC
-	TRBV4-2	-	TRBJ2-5	CASSQRLGGQGGETQYF	TGTGCCAGCAGCCAGCGACTGGGGGGCCAGGGGGGAGAGACCCAGTACTTC
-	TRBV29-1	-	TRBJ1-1	CSVVGETEAFF	TGCAGCGTTGTTGGGGAGACTGAAGCTTTCTTT
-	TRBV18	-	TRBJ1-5	CASSGAGQGGQPQHF	TGTGCCAGCTCGGGTGCAGGGCAGGGAGGTCAGCCCCAGCATTTT
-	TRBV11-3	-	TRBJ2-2	CASSSRKMDTGELFF	TGTGCCAGCAGCTCCAGGAAGATGGACACCGGGGAGCTGTTTTTT
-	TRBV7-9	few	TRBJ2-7	CASSSLGPARTGSYEQYF	TGTGCCAGCAGCTCCTTGGGGCCCGCGCGGACGGGCTCCTACGAGCAGTACTTC
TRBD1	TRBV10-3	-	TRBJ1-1	CAIKAGTGGMNTEAFF	TGTGCCATCAAAGCGGGAACAGGGGGCATGAACACTGAAGCTTTCTTT
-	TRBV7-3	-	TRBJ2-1	CASSLTAYNEQFF	TGTGCCAGCAGCTTGACAGCTTACAATGAGCAGTTCTTC
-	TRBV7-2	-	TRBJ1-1	CASSSPRGSEAFF	TGTGCCAGCAGCTCGCCCAGGGGTTCTGAAGCTTTCTTT
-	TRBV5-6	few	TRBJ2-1	CASSWTQGLEQFF	TGTGCCAGCAGCTGGACGCAGGGGCTTGAGCAGTTCTTC
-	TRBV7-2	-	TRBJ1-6	CASSLYRETNSPLHF	TGTGCCAGCAGCTTATACAGAGAAACTAATTCACCCCTCCACTTT
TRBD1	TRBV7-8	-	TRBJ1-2	CASSTLQGAGYGYTF	TGTGCCAGCAGCACCTTGCAGGGGGCCGGCTATGGCTACACCTTC
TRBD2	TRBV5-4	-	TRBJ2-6	CASSLERGKGANVLTF	TGTGCCAGCAGCTTGGAGCGGGGGAAAGGGGCCAACGTCCTGACTTTC
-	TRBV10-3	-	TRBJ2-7	CATRPQGGYEQYF	TGTGCCACCCGCCCCCAGGGAGGCTACGAGCAGTACTTC
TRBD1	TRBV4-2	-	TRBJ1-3	CASSQDRGGQGGGNTIYF	TGTGCCAGCAGCCAAGATAGAGGAGGACAGGGCGGGGGAAACACCATATATTTT
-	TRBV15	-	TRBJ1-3	CATSGGGSGNTIYF	TGTGCCACCAGCGGGGGCGGGTCTGGAAACACCATATATTTT
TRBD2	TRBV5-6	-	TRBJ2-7	CASSWSGRGAASSYEQYF	TGTGCCAGCAGCTGGTCTGGGCGGGGGGCCGCGAGCTCCTACGAGCAGTACTTC
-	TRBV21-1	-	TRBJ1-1	CASSNVCQGLMNTEAFF	TGTGCCAGCAGCAATGTCTGTCAGGGGCTCATGAACACTGAAGCTTTCTTT
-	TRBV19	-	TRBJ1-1	CASSILAAGEAFF	TGTGCCAGTAGTATATTGGCGGCTGGTGAAGCTTTCTTT
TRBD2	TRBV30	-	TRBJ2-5	CAWSLLAGSETQYF	TGTGCCTGGAGTCTCCTAGCGGGGTCCGAGACCCAGTACTTC
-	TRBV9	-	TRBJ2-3	CASSLLFDTQYF	TGTGCCAGCAGCCTCTTATTCGATACGCAGTATTTT
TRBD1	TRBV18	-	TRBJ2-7	CASSPPGTAYEQYF	TGTGCCAGCTCACCCCCAGGGACAGCCTACGAGCAGTACTTC
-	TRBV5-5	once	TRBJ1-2	CASSLGGRVDGYTF	TGTGCCAGCAGCTTGGGCGGCAGGGTGGACGGCTACACCTTC
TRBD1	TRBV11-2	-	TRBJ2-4	CASSQGDRDVAKNIQYF	TGTGCCAGCAGCCAAGGGGACAGGGATGTGGCCAAAAACATTCAGTACTTC
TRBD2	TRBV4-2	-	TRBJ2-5	CASSQGTSRETQYF	TGTGCCAGCAGCCAAGGGACTAGCAGAGAGACCCAGTACTTC
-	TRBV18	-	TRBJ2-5	CASSPGGQQTQYF	TGTGCCAGCTCACCAGGTGGGCAGCAGACCCAGTACTTC